Listed below are T cell receptor beta chains from one sample, sequenced in a study of CD8+ T cells in alopecia areata. Some clones are missing from TCRdb's copy, which holds only in-frame ones; the method was immunoSEQ multiplex PCR. There are about 260,000 clones in the sample; 50% to 75% occur only once, and about 0.88% lies in the top ten. Sample: CD4+ T cells sorted from blood, taken at roughly week 52, from a patient treated with tofacitinib. These receptors all come from a human donor with alopecia areata. The CDR3 runs from the conserved cysteine through the conserved F or W. The D gene is left open where the match is weak. Clone size appears in some rows only: once, few, many, or a class for an expanded clone.

V gene,clone size,D gene,J gene,CDR3 DNA,CDR3 protein
TRBV30,-,-,TRBJ2-1,TGTGCCTGGAGTGATCCCGGGACATACAATGAGCAGTTCTTC,CAWSDPGTYNEQFF
TRBV29-1,-,-,TRBJ1-2,TGCAGCGGCGGGACGGGGGCCGGCTATGGCTACACCTTC,CSGGTGAGYGYTF
TRBV5-1,-,-,TRBJ2-3,TGCGCCAGCGGCCGGGAGACAGATACGCAGTATTTT,CASGRETDTQYF
TRBV13,-,-,TRBJ1-3,TGTGCCAGCAGCCAAGGCCGCGGGGCTGGAAACACCATATATTTT,CASSQGRGAGNTIYF
TRBV7-9,few,-,TRBJ2-5,TGTGCCACTCCAACCGGCGGCCAAGAGACCCAGTACTTC,CATPTGGQETQYF
TRBV30,-,-,TRBJ2-7,TGTGCCTGGAGTAACCAGGGGTTCGACGAGCAGTACTTC,CAWSNQGFDEQYF
TRBV7-9,few,-,TRBJ1-6,TGTGCCAGCAGCTTACCCCGGGGCGGGGGTAATTCACCCCTCCACTTT,CASSLPRGGGNSPLHF
TRBV5-6,-,-,TRBJ2-6,TGTGCCAGCAGCGTGGGACCTGCCAGGTCTGGGGCCAACGTCCTGACTTTC,CASSVGPARSGANVLTF
TRBV30,-,TRBD1,TRBJ2-7,TGTGCCTTGGGACAGGGCTACGAGCAGTACTTC,CALGQGYEQYF
TRBV6-1,-,-,TRBJ1-1,TGTGCCAGCAGTCAACAGCCTAACACTGAAGCTTTCTTT,CASSQQPNTEAFF
TRBV7-2,once,-,TRBJ2-5,TGTGCCAGCAGCGCAACCGGGATACTGATGGAGACCCAGTACTTC,CASSATGILMETQYF
TRBV18,few,-,TRBJ1-5,TGTGCCAGCTCACCATTCCCTTTGAGGGGAGGGAGCAATCAGCCCCAGCATTTT,CASSPFPLRGGSNQPQHF
TRBV30,few,-,TRBJ1-5,TGTGCCTGGAGTGGGGGACTGACCTTCAATCAGCCCCAGCATTTT,CAWSGGLTFNQPQHF
TRBV29-1,-,-,TRBJ1-1,TGCAGCGTCCACTCGCCTACTGAAGCTTTCTTT,CSVHSPTEAFF
TRBV15,-,-,TRBJ1-2,TGTGCCACCAGCAGCAGGGAGGGCTATGGCTACACCTTC,CATSSREGYGYTF
TRBV25-1,-,TRBD2,TRBJ2-5,TGTGCCAGCAGTGGGGGACTAGCGGGGGGATCCCGTCCAGAGACCCAGTACTTC,CASSGGLAGGSRPETQYF
TRBV4-3,many,-,TRBJ2-1,TGCGCCAGCAGCCAAGAACAGGGCAATGAGCAGTTCTTC,CASSQEQGNEQFF
TRBV5-1,-,-,TRBJ2-3,TGCGCCAGCAGCCCCTCGGGACATTACACAGATACGCAGTATTTT,CASSPSGHYTDTQYF
TRBV29-1,-,TRBD1,TRBJ2-7,TGCAGCGTTGACGTCAGGGGGCGCTTGGAGCAGTACTTC,CSVDVRGRLEQYF
TRBV30,few,-,TRBJ2-3,TGTGCCTCTTGCTGGACAGCGAGTAGCACAGATACGCAGTATTTT,CASCWTASSTDTQYF
TRBV27,-,-,TRBJ1-1,TGTGCCAGCAGTTTAAGTGAATACACTGAAGCTTTCTTT,CASSLSEYTEAFF
TRBV9,-,-,TRBJ2-4,TGTGCCAGCAGCGTAGGAAGGGCCACCAAAAACATTCAGTACTTC,CASSVGRATKNIQYF
TRBV5-4,-,-,TRBJ2-2,TGTGCCAGCAGCTTTCCGGGGAGCTACGGGGAGCTGTTTTTT,CASSFPGSYGELFF
TRBV4-1,-,TRBD1,TRBJ1-5,TGCGCCAGTGCACAGGGGTACGGAGGGCGAGGCCAGCCCCAGCATTTT,CASAQGYGGRGQPQHF
TRBV7-9,-,TRBD1,TRBJ2-5,TGTGCCAGCAGCTTCAGCTCAGGGGGCCGGGAGACCCAGTACTTC,CASSFSSGGRETQYF
TRBV9,once,-,TRBJ1-2,TGTGCCAGCAGCGTAGACGGGTATCCGGCTAACTATGGCTACACCTTC,CASSVDGYPANYGYTF
TRBV29-1,-,-,TRBJ2-3,TGCAGCGTTTATAATGCAGATACGCAGTATTTT,CSVYNADTQYF
TRBV5-1,-,-,TRBJ1-2,TGCGCCAGCAGCTTGGAGTATGATGGTGGCTACACCTTC,CASSLEYDGGYTF
TRBV6-4,few,-,TRBJ2-5,TGTGCCAGCAGTGTGACTCTGGAAGAGACCCAGTACTTC,CASSVTLEETQYF
TRBV2,-,-,TRBJ1-1,TGTGCCAGCAGTGATGTGGCTGAAGCTTTCTTT,CASSDVAEAFF
TRBV5-1,-,TRBD1,TRBJ2-7,TGCGCCAGCAGCTCTTCGACAGGGCCCTACGAGCAGTACTTC,CASSSSTGPYEQYF
TRBV2,few,-,TRBJ2-5,TGTGCCAGCAGTGGGGACGGCCAAGAGACCCAGTACTTC,CASSGDGQETQYF
TRBV30,-,-,TRBJ1-1,TGTGCCTGGTGGAGGGGTATGCACACTGAAGCTTTCTTT,CAWWRGMHTEAFF
TRBV29-1,-,TRBD2,TRBJ2-5,TGCAGCGTTGAAGATGGGGCTAGCGGGTACTTC,CSVEDGASGYF
TRBV7-6,-,-,TRBJ2-5,TGTGCCAGCAGCTCCCAGGAGACCCAGTACTTC,CASSSQETQYF
TRBV29-1,-,-,TRBJ2-3,TGCAGCGTTGAATTGGATACGCAGTATTTT,CSVELDTQYF
TRBV6-5,many,TRBD1,TRBJ1-1,TGTGCCAGCAGCCCGGGACAGTACACTGAAGCTTTCTTT,CASSPGQYTEAFF
TRBV15,-,-,TRBJ2-7,TGTGCCACCAGCGTTCGACCTGGGCACTACGAGCAGTACTTC,CATSVRPGHYEQYF
TRBV30,-,TRBD2,TRBJ2-7,TGTGCCTGGAGAACTAGCGGTTCGCCCGAGCAGTACTTC,CAWRTSGSPEQYF
TRBV2,few,TRBD2,TRBJ2-5,TGTGCCAGCCAGCGGGGGACGTACCAAGAGACCCAGTACTTC,CASQRGTYQETQYF
TRBV30,once,TRBD2,TRBJ2-5,TGTGCCTGGAGTGTCCTAGCGGGGCAAGAGACCCAGTACTTC,CAWSVLAGQETQYF
TRBV25-1,-,-,TRBJ1-2,TGTGCCAGCAGTGAGCAGGCCAACTATGGCTACACCTTC,CASSEQANYGYTF
TRBV5-1,many,-,TRBJ2-1,TGCGCCAGCACCTTGCGAGGGCCCAACAATGAGCAGTTCTTC,CASTLRGPNNEQFF
TRBV7-3,few,TRBD1,TRBJ2-7,TGTGCCAGCAGCGACATCCGGGACAGGGGTGGCGAGCAGTACTTC,CASSDIRDRGGEQYF
TRBV9,few,-,TRBJ2-1,TGTGCCAGCAGCGTAGCTCCCGGTTGGGGAGGTGGCAATGAGCAGTTCTTC,CASSVAPGWGGGNEQFF
TRBV30,-,TRBD2,TRBJ2-7,TGTGCCTGGAGTGTACCAGCGGGGGGTGGGGAGCAGTACTTC,CAWSVPAGGGEQYF
TRBV14,few,TRBD1,TRBJ1-5,TGTGCCAGCAGGCCTGACAGGGAAGGCAATCAGCCCCAGCATTTT,CASRPDREGNQPQHF
TRBV5-6,-,-,TRBJ1-5,TGTGCCAGCAGCTCTGACAGGAGGGCGAATCAGCCCCAGCATTTT,CASSSDRRANQPQHF
TRBV29-1,-,-,TRBJ2-7,TGCAGCGTTGCCCTCGGAGGGGTCTCCTACGAGCAGTACTTC,CSVALGGVSYEQYF
TRBV12-5,-,-,TRBJ2-4,TGTGCTAGTGGGCCGGGATCCCCTGTCGCTGGTCAGTACTTC,CASGPGSPVAGQYF
TRBV27,-,TRBD1,TRBJ2-1,TGTGCCAGCAGTTCCAGGGGGCCCCCCTCCTACAATGAGCAGTTCTTC,CASSSRGPPSYNEQFF
TRBV29-1,-,-,TRBJ1-4,TGCAGCGTTTCGACAGCTTTTAATGAAAAACTGTTTTTT,CSVSTAFNEKLFF
TRBV2,-,TRBD1,TRBJ1-6,TGTGCCAGCAGTGAATTGGGGACAGGGGCTGCTTCACCCCTCCACTTT,CASSELGTGAASPLHF
TRBV7-9,-,-,TRBJ1-1,TGTGCCAGCGTCCGTGGGGGGGCTGAAGCTTTCTTT,CASVRGGAEAFF
TRBV23-1,-,-,TRBJ1-1,TGCGCCAGCAGTCCATGGACGGCGAACACTGAAGCTTTCTTT,CASSPWTANTEAFF
TRBV2,-,TRBD1,TRBJ2-5,TGTGCCAGCAGTGCCACAGGGGGGAAACAAGAGACCCAGTACTTC,CASSATGGKQETQYF
TRBV5-1,-,-,TRBJ2-5,TGCGCCAGCAGCTTGGTTCCTTCCCAAGAGACCCAGTACTTC,CASSLVPSQETQYF